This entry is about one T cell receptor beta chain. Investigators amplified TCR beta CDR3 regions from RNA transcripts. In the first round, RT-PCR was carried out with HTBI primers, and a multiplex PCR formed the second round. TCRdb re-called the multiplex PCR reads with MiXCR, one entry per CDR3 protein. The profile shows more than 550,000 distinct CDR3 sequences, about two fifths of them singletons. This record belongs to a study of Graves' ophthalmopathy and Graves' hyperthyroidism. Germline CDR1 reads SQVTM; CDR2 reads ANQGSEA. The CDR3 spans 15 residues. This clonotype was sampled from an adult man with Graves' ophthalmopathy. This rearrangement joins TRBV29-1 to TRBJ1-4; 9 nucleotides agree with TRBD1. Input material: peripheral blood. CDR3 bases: TGCAGTGTGAGGGACAGGGCGCTTTGTAATGAAAAACTGTTTTTT. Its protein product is CSVRDRALCNEKLFF.